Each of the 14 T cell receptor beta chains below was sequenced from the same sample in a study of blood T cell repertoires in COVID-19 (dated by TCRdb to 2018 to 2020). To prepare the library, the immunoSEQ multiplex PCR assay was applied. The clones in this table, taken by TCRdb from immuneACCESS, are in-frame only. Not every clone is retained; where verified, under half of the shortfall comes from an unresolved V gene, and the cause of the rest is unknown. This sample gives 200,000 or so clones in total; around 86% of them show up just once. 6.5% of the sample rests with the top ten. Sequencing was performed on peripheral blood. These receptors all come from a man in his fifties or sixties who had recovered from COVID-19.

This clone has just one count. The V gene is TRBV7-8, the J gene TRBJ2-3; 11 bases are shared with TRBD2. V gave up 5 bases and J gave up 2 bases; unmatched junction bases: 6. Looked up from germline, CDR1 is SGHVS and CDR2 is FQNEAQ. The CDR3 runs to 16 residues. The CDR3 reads CASSKTSGGTTDTQYF. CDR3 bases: TGTGCCAGCAGCAAAACTAGCGGGGGAACCACAGATACGCAGTATTTT.

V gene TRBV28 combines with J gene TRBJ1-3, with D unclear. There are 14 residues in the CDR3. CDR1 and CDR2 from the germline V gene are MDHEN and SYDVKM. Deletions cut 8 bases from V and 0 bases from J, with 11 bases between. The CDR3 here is CASLERSSGNTIYF. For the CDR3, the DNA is TGTGCCAGCCTTGAGCGGAGCTCTGGAAACACCATATATTTT.

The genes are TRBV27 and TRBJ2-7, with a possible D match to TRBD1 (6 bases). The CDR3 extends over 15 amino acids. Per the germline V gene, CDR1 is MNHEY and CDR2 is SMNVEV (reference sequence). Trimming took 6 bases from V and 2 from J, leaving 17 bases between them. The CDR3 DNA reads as TGTGCCAGCAGATTACAGGGAAGGGGCACCTACGAGCAGTACTTC. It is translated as CASRLQGRGTYEQYF.

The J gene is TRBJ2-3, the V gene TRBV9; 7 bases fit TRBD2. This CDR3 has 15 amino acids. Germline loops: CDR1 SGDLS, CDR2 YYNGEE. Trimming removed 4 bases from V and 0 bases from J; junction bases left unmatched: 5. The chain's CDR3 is CASSPSGGSTDTQYF. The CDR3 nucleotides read TGTGCCAGCAGCCCTTCCGGGGGGAGCACAGATACGCAGTATTTT.

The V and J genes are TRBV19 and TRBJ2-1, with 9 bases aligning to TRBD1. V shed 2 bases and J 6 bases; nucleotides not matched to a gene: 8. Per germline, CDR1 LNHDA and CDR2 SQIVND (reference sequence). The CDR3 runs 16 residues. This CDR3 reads CASSILGQGPLNEQFF. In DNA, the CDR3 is TGTGCCAGTAGTATATTGGGACAGGGACCACTCAATGAGCAGTTCTTC.

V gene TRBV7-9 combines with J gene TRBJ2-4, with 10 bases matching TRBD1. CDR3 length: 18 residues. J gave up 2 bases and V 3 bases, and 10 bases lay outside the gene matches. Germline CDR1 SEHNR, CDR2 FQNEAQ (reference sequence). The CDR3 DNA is TGTGCCAGCAGCTTGATTTCGACAGGGGGCGTTTCCAAAAACATTCAGTACTTC. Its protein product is CASSLISTGGVSKNIQYF.

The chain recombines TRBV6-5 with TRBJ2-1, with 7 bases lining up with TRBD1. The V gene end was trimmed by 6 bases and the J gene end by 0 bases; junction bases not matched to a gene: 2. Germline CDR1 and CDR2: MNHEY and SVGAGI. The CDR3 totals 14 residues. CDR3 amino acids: CASSRTGSYNEQFF. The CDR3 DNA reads TGTGCCAGCAGCCGGACAGGCTCCTACAATGAGCAGTTCTTC.

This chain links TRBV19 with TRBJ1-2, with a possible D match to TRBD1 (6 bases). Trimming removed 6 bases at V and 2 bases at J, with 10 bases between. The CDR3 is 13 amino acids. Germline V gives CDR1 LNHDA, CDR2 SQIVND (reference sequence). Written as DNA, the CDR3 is TGTGCCAGTAGCCCGACAGGAAACTATGGCTACACCTTC. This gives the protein CASSPTGNYGYTF.

CDR3 loop: CASSEFSGRINEQYF. Written as DNA, the CDR3 is TGTGCCAGCAGTGAATTTAGCGGGAGGATCAACGAGCAGTACTTC. The chain links TRBV25-1 to TRBJ2-7, with 10 bases that match TRBD2. The CDR3 totals 15 residues. Germline lookup yields CDR1 MGHDK and CDR2 SYGVNS. V lost 1 base and J lost 5; bases outside the gene matches: 5.

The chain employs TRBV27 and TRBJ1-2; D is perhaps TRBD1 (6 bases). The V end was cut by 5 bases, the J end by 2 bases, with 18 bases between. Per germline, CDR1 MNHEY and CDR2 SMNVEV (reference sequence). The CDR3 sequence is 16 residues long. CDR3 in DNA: TGTGCCAGCAGTCATCGCGATCAGGGGCCCAACTATGGCTACACCTTC. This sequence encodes CASSHRDQGPNYGYTF.

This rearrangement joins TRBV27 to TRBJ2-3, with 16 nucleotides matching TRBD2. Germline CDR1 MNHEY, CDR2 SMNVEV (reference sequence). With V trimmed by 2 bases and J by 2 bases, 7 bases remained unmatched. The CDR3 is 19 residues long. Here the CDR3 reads CASSLIGTSGGAHTDTQYF. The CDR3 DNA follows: TGTGCCAGCAGTTTAATTGGGACTAGCGGGGGGGCCCACACAGATACGCAGTATTTT.

CDR3 protein: CASRGGVSYNSPLHF. Here the CDR3 DNA reads TGTGCCAGCAGGGGGGGGGTCTCCTATAATTCACCCCTCCACTTT. The chain uses TRBV6-5 and TRBJ1-6, with D possibly TRBD1 on 5 matching bases. V was clipped by 6 bases and J by 0 bases, with 9 bases between them. The CDR3 length is 15 residues. The V gene's germline CDR1 is MNHEY and CDR2 SVGAGI.

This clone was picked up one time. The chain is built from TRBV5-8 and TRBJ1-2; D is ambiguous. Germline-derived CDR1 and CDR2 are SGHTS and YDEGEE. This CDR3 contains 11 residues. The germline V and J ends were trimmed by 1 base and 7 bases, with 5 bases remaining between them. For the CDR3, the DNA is TGTGCCAGCAGCTTGTTCGGTGGCTACACCTTC. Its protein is CASSLFGGYTF.

The CDR3 nucleotides are TGTGCCAGCAGCTTTCGGACTAGCGGGAGGTCCAATGAGCAGTTCTTC. Protein sequence: CASSFRTSGRSNEQFF. The V call is TRBV7-2, the J call TRBJ2-1; TRBD2 aligns across 14 bases. In germline, CDR1 is SGHTA, CDR2 FQGNSA. The CDR3 has 16 residues. The J segment lost 6 bases and the V segment lost 3 bases, leaving 4 bases of the junction unmatched.